The clone carrying this T cell receptor (beta chain) was seen only a few times. Germline and junction disagree at one end, which may indicate a read error. The germline gives CDR1 MNHEY, CDR2 SVGEGT. The CDR3 length is 13 residues. Indicated time point: persistent/refractory GD, antithyroid drugs over 5 years with positive TRAb. From RNA extracted from PBMCs, the TCR library was made. Arm-PCR of CDR3 regions and iRepertoire HTBI primers were the basis on which TCR beta libraries were built. TCRdb reprocessed the multiplex PCR reads via MiXCR and lists one record per CDR3 protein. Altogether approximately 290,000 distinct CDR3 sequences are present, 20% to 25% being singletons, with the ten largest covering more than 55%. The entry originates in a study of regulatory T cells in long-lasting Graves disease.

The receptor was derived from a female donor with Graves disease. The sample was peripheral blood mononuclear cells (PBMCs), taken when the disease was refractory, from a patient treated with antithyroid drugs. The chain couples TRBV6-2 or TRBV6-3 to TRBJ1-2; D call uncertain. The CDR3 DNA sequence: TGTGCCGGCAGTTACGCGAGAAACTATGGCTACACCTTC. Translating it yields CAGSYARNYGYTF.